The clone carrying this T cell receptor beta chain occurred many times. This sample was taken from a study of T-cell reconstitution after alpha-beta-depleted transplantation in children. Preparing the TCRbeta library involved the use of unique molecular identifiers. TCRdb recomputed calls from the PCR reads with MiXCR, one row per CDR3 protein. Of about 240,000 distinct CDR3 sequences in the sample, around 12% are singletons; the top ten hold roughly 2.8%. Trimming cost V 1 base and J 0 bases, with 12 bases left between them. CDR1 and CDR2 (germline): SGHDT, YYEEEE. This CDR3 is 16 amino acids long. The chain joins TRBV5-6 to TRBJ2-3; unclear D gene. Sequenced here: PBMCs from the stem cell graft donor, sampled from the stem cell graft. The receptor comes from a human donor who donated a stem cell graft to a child with acute lymphoblastic leukemia. The CDR3 DNA reads TGTGCCAGCAGCTTGTTTTGGGCAGCTAGCACAGATACGCAGTATTTT. Translation gives CASSLFWAASTDTQYF.